The rows below give T cell receptor beta chains drawn from one sample of a study of identical twins. TCRdb processed the 5' RACE reads anew with MiXCR; each CDR3 protein has one entry. The sample carries 1,800,000 or so distinct CDR3 sequences, under 35% recorded once. Sequenced material: cord blood. The source of these receptors is a newborn girl in good health. Each CDR3 is given with its conserved first and last residue. D genes are given only for firm matches. Only some rows state a clone size, as once, few, many or a class for expanded clones.

V gene,J gene,D gene,clone size,CDR3 length,CDR3 DNA,CDR3 protein
TRBV11-2,TRBJ2-3,-,few,14,TGTGCCAGCAGCTTAGGCGCTAGCAGGAGGGGGCAGTATTTT,CASSLGASRRGQYF
TRBV6-7,TRBJ1-6,-,few,13,TGTGCCGGGCAAAGCTCCTATAATTCACCCCTCCACTTT,CAGQSSYNSPLHF
TRBV6-1,TRBJ2-4,-,-,14,TGTGCCAGCGGTGACAGGGCTGGGAGGGACATTCAGTACTTC,CASGDRAGRDIQYF
TRBV3-1,TRBJ2-6,-,few,17,TGTGCCAGCAGACAGGGCCTTCCTAGGTCTGGGGCCAACGTCCTGACTTTC,CASRQGLPRSGANVLTF
TRBV5-1,TRBJ2-7,TRBD1,-,14,TGCGCCAGCAGCCCCGCAGGGGGCAATTACGAGCAGTACTTC,CASSPAGGNYEQYF
TRBV10-3,TRBJ2-7,TRBD2,-,14,TGTGCCATCAGCCTAGCGGGCATCCGAGACGAGCAGTACTTC,CAISLAGIRDEQYF
TRBV20-1,TRBJ2-5,TRBD2,-,15,TGCAGTGCTAGACCACATAGCGGGGGACAAGAGACCCAGTACTTC,CSARPHSGGQETQYF
TRBV6-2/TRBV6-3,TRBJ2-5,-,-,15,TGTGCCAGCAAGGGACTGGGCACCCACCAAGAGACCCAGTACTTC,CASKGLGTHQETQYF
TRBV12-3/TRBV12-4,TRBJ1-2,TRBD1,few,14,TGTGCCACCTCAGTTTCAGGGGGCCTCTATGGCTACACCTTC,CATSVSGGLYGYTF
TRBV2,TRBJ2-1,TRBD2,few,17,TGTGCCAGCTCCCCCTTGACTAGCGGGGGTCTTTATGGTGAGCAGTTCTTC,CASSPLTSGGLYGEQFF
TRBV6-2/TRBV6-3,TRBJ2-1,-,-,14,TGTGCCAGCAGTTCCTCGGCAGGCAACAATGAGCATTTCTTC,CASSSSAGNNEHFF
TRBV7-2,TRBJ2-5,-,-,15,TGTGCCAGCAGCTTAGTGGGCCAGCCCCAAGAGACCCAGTACTTC,CASSLVGQPQETQYF
TRBV2,TRBJ1-2,-,few,12,TGTGCCAGCAGGAACCGGGACTACGGCTACACCTTC,CASRNRDYGYTF
TRBV28,TRBJ2-7,-,-,15,TGTGCCAGCAGTTTTATCGGGGGGCGATCCTACGAGCAGTACTTC,CASSFIGGRSYEQYF
TRBV25-1,TRBJ2-7,-,-,15,TGTGCCAGCAGCGAGGGGGACGGATCCCCCTACGAGCAGTACTTC,CASSEGDGSPYEQYF
TRBV3-1,TRBJ2-7,TRBD2,-,15,TGTGCCAGCAGCCCCCTAGCGGTAGGGACCTACGAGCAGTACTTC,CASSPLAVGTYEQYF
TRBV10-1,TRBJ2-3,-,-,13,TGCGCCAGCAGTGATTCCGCGCCAGATACGCAGTATTTT,CASSDSAPDTQYF
TRBV29-1,TRBJ2-1,-,many,15,TGCAGCGTTGGGACGAGCACTCGCTCCTACAATGAGCAGTTCTTC,CSVGTSTRSYNEQFF
TRBV7-8,TRBJ2-1,-,-,12,TGTGCCAGCGGACTTCAGGGACCTGAGCAGTTCTTC,CASGLQGPEQFF
TRBV6-1,TRBJ2-7,TRBD2,few,16,TGTGCCAGCAGGGACGTTCGGGGGGAAGGAACCTACGAGCAGTACTTC,CASRDVRGEGTYEQYF
TRBV12-3/TRBV12-4,TRBJ2-3,-,-,17,TGTGCCAGCAGTTTTTTCAGCGGGTGGCCTCCCACAGATACGCAGTATTTT,CASSFFSGWPPTDTQYF
TRBV3-1,TRBJ2-1,-,-,18,TGTGCCAGCAGCCAAGATCTAGGGGCGGATCCCTCCTACAATGAGCAGTTCTTC,CASSQDLGADPSYNEQFF
TRBV7-6,TRBJ1-2,-,many,14,TGTGCCAGCAGCCCTATGACGCATAACTATGGCTACACCTTC,CASSPMTHNYGYTF
TRBV9,TRBJ2-3,-,-,14,TGTGCCAGCAGCGTAGGGGCAGCCACAGATACGCAGTATTTT,CASSVGAATDTQYF
TRBV25-1,TRBJ2-4,-,few,13,TGTGCCAGCAGTGAGACAGAAAGGGACATTCAGTACTTC,CASSETERDIQYF
TRBV4-1,TRBJ1-6,-,-,16,TGCGCCAGCAGCCCCCGGGGGGGTCTTCCTATAGGACCCCTCCACTTT,CASSPRGGLPIGPLHF
TRBV20-1,TRBJ2-5,TRBD1,many,13,TGCAGTGCAGAAACAGGGGGAAAAGAGACCCAGTACTTC,CSAETGGKETQYF
TRBV20-1,TRBJ1-2,TRBD1,-,13,TGCAGTGTGCAGACAGGGTCCTTGGATGGCCACACCTTC,CSVQTGSLDGHTF
TRBV12-3/TRBV12-4,TRBJ1-5,TRBD1,-,13,TGTGCCAGCAGTTACAGGGGAGTGGGGCCCCAGCATTTT,CASSYRGVGPQHF
TRBV20-1,TRBJ1-6,-,-,14,TGCAGTGCTAGGGCTACAGGGAATAATTCACCCCTCCACTTT,CSARATGNNSPLHF
TRBV5-6,TRBJ2-5,TRBD1,-,15,TGTGCCAGCAGCCTAGGACAGGGGGTCGCGGAGACCCAGTACTTC,CASSLGQGVAETQYF
TRBV25-1,TRBJ2-6,-,-,13,TGTGCCAGCACAGGGTCTGGGGCCAACGTCCTGACTTTC,CASTGSGANVLTF
TRBV7-2,TRBJ2-2,-,-,16,TGTGCCAGCCTCCCGGACCCTCTATGGAACACCGGGGAGCTGTTTTTT,CASLPDPLWNTGELFF
TRBV6-6,TRBJ2-3,TRBD2,-,17,TGTGCCAGCAGTTACCCGAATCTAGCGGGGACGGGTGATACGCAGTATTTT,CASSYPNLAGTGDTQYF
TRBV12-3/TRBV12-4,TRBJ1-1,TRBD1,once,14,TGTGCCAGCACCCCGACAGGGACTAACACTGAAGCTTTCTTT,CASTPTGTNTEAFF
TRBV7-9,TRBJ1-1,-,-,14,TGTGCCAGCAGCTTGGGGGTTGGGGAGGCTGAAGCTTTCTTT,CASSLGVGEAEAFF
TRBV20-1,TRBJ2-3,TRBD2,-,15,TGCAGTGCTAGTGTAAACCGGGGGGGCCCCGATACGCAGTATTTT,CSASVNRGGPDTQYF
TRBV7-7,TRBJ1-1,-,-,12,TGTGCCAGCAGCAAGACAGCAACTGAAGCTTTCTTT,CASSKTATEAFF
TRBV28,TRBJ2-3,-,few,15,TGTGCCAGCAGTCTTCCTCCCCCGGCTGGGGATACGCAGTATTTT,CASSLPPPAGDTQYF
TRBV3-1,TRBJ2-1,TRBD2,few,16,TGTGCCAGCAGCCAAGCCGGTAGCGGGAGTCGCCATGAGCAGTTCTTC,CASSQAGSGSRHEQFF
TRBV14,TRBJ2-1,-,many,17,TGTGCCAGCAGCCAAGCTATGACTACGAGGGTTTACAATGAGCAGTTCTTC,CASSQAMTTRVYNEQFF
TRBV28,TRBJ2-1,TRBD2,few,17,TGTGCCAGCAGTTTTGGGCATCTAGCGGGAGTCGGAAATGAGCAGTTCTTC,CASSFGHLAGVGNEQFF
TRBV29-1,TRBJ2-2,TRBD1,-,15,TGCAGCGTTGGGGACCCGGGACAGGGAACCGGGGAGCTGTTTTTT,CSVGDPGQGTGELFF
TRBV20-1,TRBJ2-7,-,many,13,TGCAGTGCTACGCGTTCCGCCTCCTACGAGCAGTACTTC,CSATRSASYEQYF
TRBV20-1,TRBJ2-1,TRBD2,few,16,TGCAGTGCCCCGACTAGCGGGAGAGGGGCCTACAATGAGCAGTTCTTC,CSAPTSGRGAYNEQFF
TRBV20-1,TRBJ2-7,-,few,16,TGCAGTGCTAGAGATCTATTGGGGACGGAGGCTTACGAGCAGTACTTC,CSARDLLGTEAYEQYF
TRBV28,TRBJ1-2,TRBD1,few,15,TGTGCCAGCGGTTCGGGACAGGGCCCAAACTATGGCTACACCTTC,CASGSGQGPNYGYTF
TRBV4-1,TRBJ2-3,-,few,16,TGCGCCAGCAGCCAAGTAGGGGGGTATAGCACAGATACGCAGTATTTT,CASSQVGGYSTDTQYF
TRBV6-5,TRBJ1-2,-,few,13,TGTGCCAGCAGTTACTTAGGGGGGGAAGGCTACACCTTC,CASSYLGGEGYTF
TRBV6-2/TRBV6-3,TRBJ1-5,-,few,14,TGTGCCAGCAGTTACCTGAGGGAGAATCAGCCCCAGCATTTT,CASSYLRENQPQHF
TRBV4-2,TRBJ2-1,-,few,17,TGTGCCAGCAGCCAAGATAGGGCCCCTATCCCCTCCAATGAGCAGTTCTTC,CASSQDRAPIPSNEQFF
TRBV6-1,TRBJ2-1,TRBD1,few,19,TGTGCCAGCATCAAGGGAGGGACAGGGGGCATTACATACATCAATGAGCAGTTCTTC,CASIKGGTGGITYINEQFF
TRBV6-1,TRBJ2-1,TRBD2,-,14,TGTGCCAGCAGTGAAGGGGGAGGGAAGAATGAGCAGTTCTTC,CASSEGGGKNEQFF
TRBV11-2,TRBJ2-1,TRBD2,few,16,TGTGCCAGCAGCTTAGTTCCCAGCGGGGGGCCCAATGAGCAGTTCTTC,CASSLVPSGGPNEQFF
TRBV7-6,TRBJ2-4,TRBD2,few,16,TGTGCCAGCAGCTTATCGCGAGCGGGGGGCCAAAACATTCAGTACTTC,CASSLSRAGGQNIQYF
TRBV6-2/TRBV6-3,TRBJ2-1,TRBD2,-,15,TGTGCCAGCAGTCCCAGCGGGAGGGGATGGTATGAGCAGTTCTTC,CASSPSGRGWYEQFF
TRBV11-3,TRBJ2-3,-,-,17,TGTGCCAGCAGCCCCACCGGGACTGGTGTTGGGCGGGGAACGCAGTATTTT,CASSPTGTGVGRGTQYF
TRBV20-1,TRBJ2-2,TRBD2,-,15,TGCAGTGCTAGAGTTGCGGGAGCGAACACCGGGGAGCTGTTTTTT,CSARVAGANTGELFF